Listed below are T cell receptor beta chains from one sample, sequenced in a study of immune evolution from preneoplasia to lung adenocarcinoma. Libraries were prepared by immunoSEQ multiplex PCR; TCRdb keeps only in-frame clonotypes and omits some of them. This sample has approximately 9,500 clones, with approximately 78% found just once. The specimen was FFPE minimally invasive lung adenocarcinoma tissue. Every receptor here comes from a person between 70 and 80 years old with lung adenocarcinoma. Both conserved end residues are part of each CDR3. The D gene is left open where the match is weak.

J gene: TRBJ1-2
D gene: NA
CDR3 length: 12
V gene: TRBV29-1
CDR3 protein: CSAESGAGGYTF

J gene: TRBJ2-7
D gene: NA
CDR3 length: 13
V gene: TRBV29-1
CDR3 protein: CSVGQTATYEQYF

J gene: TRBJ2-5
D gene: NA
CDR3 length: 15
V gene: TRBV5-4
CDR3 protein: CASSLALGSQETQYF

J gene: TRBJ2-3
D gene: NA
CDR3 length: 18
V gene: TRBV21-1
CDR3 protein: CASSKAIGTVPSTDTQYF

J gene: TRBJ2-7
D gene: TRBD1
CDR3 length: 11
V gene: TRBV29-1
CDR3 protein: CSVKGTAEQYF

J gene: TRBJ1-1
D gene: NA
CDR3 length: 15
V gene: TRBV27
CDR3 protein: CASSLRGQGNTEAFF

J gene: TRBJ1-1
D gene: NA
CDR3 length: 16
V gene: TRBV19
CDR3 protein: CASSMKGRLGDTEAFF

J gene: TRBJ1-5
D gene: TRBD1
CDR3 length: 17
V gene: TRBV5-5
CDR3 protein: CASSLGRGLNSNQPQHF

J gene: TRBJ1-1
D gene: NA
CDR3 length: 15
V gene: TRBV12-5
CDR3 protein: CASVRGGALRYEAFF

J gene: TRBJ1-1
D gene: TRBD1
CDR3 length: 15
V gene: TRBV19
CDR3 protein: CASSETGEADTEAFF

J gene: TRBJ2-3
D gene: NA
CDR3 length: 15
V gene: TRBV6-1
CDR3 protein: CASSEEVASWDTQYF

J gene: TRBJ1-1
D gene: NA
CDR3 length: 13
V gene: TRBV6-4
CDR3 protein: CASSAGENTEAFF

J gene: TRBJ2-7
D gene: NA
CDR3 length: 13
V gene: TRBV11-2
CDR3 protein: CASSGTGHNGQYF

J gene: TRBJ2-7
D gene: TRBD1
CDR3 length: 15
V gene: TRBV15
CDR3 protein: CATSRDWDRGYEQYF

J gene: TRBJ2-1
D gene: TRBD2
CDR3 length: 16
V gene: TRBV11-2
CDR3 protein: CASSLLGTSGGNEQFF

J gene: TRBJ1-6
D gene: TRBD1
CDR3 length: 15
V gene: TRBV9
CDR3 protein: CASSGTATYNSPLHF

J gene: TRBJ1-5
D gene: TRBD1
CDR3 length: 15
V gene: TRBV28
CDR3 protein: CASVSQGVKGQPQHF

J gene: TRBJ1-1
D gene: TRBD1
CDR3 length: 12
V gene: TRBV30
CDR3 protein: CAQYRGVTEAFF

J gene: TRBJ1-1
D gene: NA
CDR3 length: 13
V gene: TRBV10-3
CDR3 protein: CAIMKTLNTEAFF

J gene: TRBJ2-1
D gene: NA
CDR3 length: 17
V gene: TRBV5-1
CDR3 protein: CASSLVGLGEPGNEQFF

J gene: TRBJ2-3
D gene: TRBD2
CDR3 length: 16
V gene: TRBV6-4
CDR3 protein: CASSDSSGGATDTQYF

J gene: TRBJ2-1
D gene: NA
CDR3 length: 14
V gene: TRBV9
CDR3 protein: CASSASGLGDEQFF

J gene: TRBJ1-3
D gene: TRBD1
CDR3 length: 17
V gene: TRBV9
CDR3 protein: CASSVATGVSSGNTIYF

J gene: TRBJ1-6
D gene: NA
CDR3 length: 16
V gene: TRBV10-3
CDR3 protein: CAISKARPMDNSPLHF

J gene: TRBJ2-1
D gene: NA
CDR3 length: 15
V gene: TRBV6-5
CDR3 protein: CASSPDWSSYNEQFF

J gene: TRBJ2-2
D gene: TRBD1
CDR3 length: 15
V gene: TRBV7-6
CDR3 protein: CASSPRTTGSGELFF

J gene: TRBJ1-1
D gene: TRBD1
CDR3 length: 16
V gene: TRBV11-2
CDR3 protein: CASSHPTGVRGTEAFF

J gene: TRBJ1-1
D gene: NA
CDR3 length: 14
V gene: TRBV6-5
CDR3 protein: CASTFQVGLTEAFF

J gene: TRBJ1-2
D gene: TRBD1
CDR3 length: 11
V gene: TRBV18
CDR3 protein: CASSPEQGLTF

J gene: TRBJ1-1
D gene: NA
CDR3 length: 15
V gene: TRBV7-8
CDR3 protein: CASRKSRDLNTEAFF

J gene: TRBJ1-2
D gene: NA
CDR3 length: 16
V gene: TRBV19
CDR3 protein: CASSNRDTLDQRGYTF

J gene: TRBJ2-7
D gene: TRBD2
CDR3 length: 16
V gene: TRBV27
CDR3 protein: CASSSMTSSKFNEQYF

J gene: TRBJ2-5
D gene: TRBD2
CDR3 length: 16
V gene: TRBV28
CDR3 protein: CASSDGRSGSSVTQYF

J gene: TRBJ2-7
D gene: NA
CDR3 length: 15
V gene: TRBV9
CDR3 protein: CASSVGFRDPYEQYF

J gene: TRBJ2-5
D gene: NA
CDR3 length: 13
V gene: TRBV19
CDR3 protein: CASSSDIQETQYF

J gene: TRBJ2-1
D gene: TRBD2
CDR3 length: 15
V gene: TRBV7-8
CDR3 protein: CASSLFSGISNEQFF

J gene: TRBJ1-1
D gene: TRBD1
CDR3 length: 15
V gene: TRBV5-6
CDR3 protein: CASSWDRQLNTEAFF

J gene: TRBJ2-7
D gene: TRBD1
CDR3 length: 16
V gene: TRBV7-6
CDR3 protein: CASSSLAGTDASEQYF

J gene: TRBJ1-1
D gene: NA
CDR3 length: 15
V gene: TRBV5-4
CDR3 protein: CASSLGLTLNTEAFF

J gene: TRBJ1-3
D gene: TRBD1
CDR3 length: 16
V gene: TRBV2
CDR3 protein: CASRGDRGGVGNTIYF

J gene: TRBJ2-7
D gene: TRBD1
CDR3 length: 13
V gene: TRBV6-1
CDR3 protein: CASSEGTGDEQYF

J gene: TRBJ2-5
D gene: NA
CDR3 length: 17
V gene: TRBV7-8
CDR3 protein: CASSFSASLRPQETQYF

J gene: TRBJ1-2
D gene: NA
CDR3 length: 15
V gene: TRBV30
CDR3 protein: CALEKDNQKAYGYTF

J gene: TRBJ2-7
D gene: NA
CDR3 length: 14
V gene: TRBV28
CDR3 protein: CASSYRNPDYEQYF

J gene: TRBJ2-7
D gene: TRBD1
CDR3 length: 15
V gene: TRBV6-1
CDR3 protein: CASSEIPDRAVEQYF